The rows below give T cell receptor beta chains drawn from one sample of a study of T cells after yellow fever vaccination. TCRdb re-derived calls from the 5' RACE reads in MiXCR, one entry per CDR3 protein. The sample holds about 160,000 distinct CDR3 sequences, approximately 10% seen once. The specimen comprised CD8+ T cells sorted from PBMCs, sampled 45 days after the yellow fever booster vaccination. These receptors all stem from a man younger than 30 who received the YFV17D yellow fever vaccine. The conserved cysteine and the conserved F or W are not part of the CDR3 here.

v_gene: TRBV29-1; j_gene: TRBJ1-1; CDR3aa: SVKPGQVEAF
v_gene: TRBV27; j_gene: TRBJ2-1; CDR3aa: ASSSKTTPSYNEQF
v_gene: TRBV5-6; j_gene: TRBJ2-3; CDR3aa: ASSRGALTRRYTDTQY
v_gene: TRBV7-9; j_gene: TRBJ1-1; CDR3aa: ASSLVVRNTEAF
v_gene: TRBV7-9; j_gene: TRBJ2-5; CDR3aa: ASSEPGLVGLETQY
v_gene: TRBV25-1; j_gene: TRBJ2-1; CDR3aa: ASSESGATEQF
v_gene: TRBV13; j_gene: TRBJ2-7; CDR3aa: ASSFYQGRYEQY
v_gene: TRBV13; j_gene: TRBJ2-1; CDR3aa: ASSLERTGANEQF
v_gene: TRBV3-1; j_gene: TRBJ1-2; CDR3aa: ASSHPGVTNYGYT
v_gene: TRBV10-3; j_gene: TRBJ1-1; CDR3aa: AISTGGLNTEAF
v_gene: TRBV4-1; j_gene: TRBJ1-6; CDR3aa: ASSQRQGRQNSPLH
v_gene: TRBV29-1; j_gene: TRBJ2-2; CDR3aa: SVEWGRGAPGELF
v_gene: TRBV7-9; j_gene: TRBJ2-7; CDR3aa: ASSPDFSEQY
v_gene: TRBV5-1; j_gene: TRBJ2-3; CDR3aa: ASAPRRGSGDTQY
v_gene: TRBV4-1; j_gene: TRBJ1-2; CDR3aa: ASSQSLSAQGYT
v_gene: TRBV20-1; j_gene: TRBJ2-3; CDR3aa: SARDPVSTDTQY
v_gene: TRBV11-3; j_gene: TRBJ2-7; CDR3aa: ASSLGGTDYEQY
v_gene: TRBV20-1; j_gene: TRBJ2-7; CDR3aa: SAPRASWSYEQY
v_gene: TRBV4-1; j_gene: TRBJ2-7; CDR3aa: ASSHKGEGSGEQY
v_gene: TRBV15; j_gene: TRBJ1-2; CDR3aa: ATSSSQGRGYGYT
v_gene: TRBV7-6; j_gene: TRBJ1-4; CDR3aa: ASSLFLGTKLF
v_gene: TRBV6-5; j_gene: TRBJ2-6; CDR3aa: ASSYSDSGANVLT
v_gene: TRBV4-1; j_gene: TRBJ1-2; CDR3aa: ASSPNREESYGYT
v_gene: TRBV25-1; j_gene: TRBJ1-1; CDR3aa: ASSERLGGPNTEAF
v_gene: TRBV5-1; j_gene: TRBJ2-5; CDR3aa: ASSLWGPQETQY
v_gene: TRBV7-3; j_gene: TRBJ2-2; CDR3aa: ASGSGTNTGELF
v_gene: TRBV27; j_gene: TRBJ1-2; CDR3aa: ASSQIPGQGSFGYT
v_gene: TRBV24-1; j_gene: TRBJ2-2; CDR3aa: ATRDRLNTGELF
v_gene: TRBV12-3/TRBV12-4; j_gene: TRBJ1-5; CDR3aa: ASRGQGSNQPQH
v_gene: TRBV7-3; j_gene: TRBJ1-6; CDR3aa: ASSLAGWASPLH
v_gene: TRBV6-5; j_gene: TRBJ2-1; CDR3aa: ASSRSGGGWNEQF
v_gene: TRBV5-4; j_gene: TRBJ2-1; CDR3aa: ASSPGGHNEQF
v_gene: TRBV20-1; j_gene: TRBJ2-7; CDR3aa: SAPVRGPSSYEQY
v_gene: TRBV5-1; j_gene: TRBJ2-1; CDR3aa: ASSLIGPVNNEQF
v_gene: TRBV5-6; j_gene: TRBJ2-5; CDR3aa: ASSLGAGGTKTQY
v_gene: TRBV6-2/TRBV6-3; j_gene: TRBJ1-1; CDR3aa: ASSESWTGNTEAF
v_gene: TRBV9; j_gene: TRBJ2-2; CDR3aa: ASSSADPPGELF
v_gene: TRBV12-3/TRBV12-4; j_gene: TRBJ1-2; CDR3aa: ASSWIPQGMDGYT
v_gene: TRBV6-2/TRBV6-3; j_gene: TRBJ1-5; CDR3aa: ASSKTGPGSNQPQH
v_gene: TRBV6-2/TRBV6-3; j_gene: TRBJ1-1; CDR3aa: ASSKQPNTEAF
v_gene: TRBV7-9; j_gene: TRBJ2-5; CDR3aa: ASSSDWDYSETQY
v_gene: TRBV13; j_gene: TRBJ2-3; CDR3aa: ASSLEGGRPDTQY
v_gene: TRBV6-5; j_gene: TRBJ2-1; CDR3aa: ASSRQGENEQF
v_gene: TRBV4-1; j_gene: TRBJ2-7; CDR3aa: ASSDTSSREQY
v_gene: TRBV12-3/TRBV12-4; j_gene: TRBJ2-7; CDR3aa: ASSSGQNEQY
v_gene: TRBV18; j_gene: TRBJ2-7; CDR3aa: ASSTGTGGEEQY
v_gene: TRBV6-2/TRBV6-3; j_gene: TRBJ2-1; CDR3aa: ASSQGRGPHNEQF
v_gene: TRBV9; j_gene: TRBJ2-1; CDR3aa: ASSVTGDPYNEQF
v_gene: TRBV20-1; j_gene: TRBJ1-2; CDR3aa: SARDYRQSAGSGYT
v_gene: TRBV4-1; j_gene: TRBJ1-2; CDR3aa: ASSQQGTNGYT
v_gene: TRBV7-9; j_gene: TRBJ2-7; CDR3aa: ASSLAGEQY
v_gene: TRBV7-3; j_gene: TRBJ2-3; CDR3aa: ASSSPTSTDTQY
v_gene: TRBV29-1; j_gene: TRBJ1-2; CDR3aa: SVGDPDREKVGHGYT
v_gene: TRBV27; j_gene: TRBJ2-7; CDR3aa: ASSLPYYEQY
v_gene: TRBV7-2; j_gene: TRBJ1-1; CDR3aa: ASSLGTVSEAF
v_gene: TRBV7-9; j_gene: TRBJ2-7; CDR3aa: ASSLGDGYS
v_gene: TRBV6-5; j_gene: TRBJ2-3; CDR3aa: ASSTFGGGTTDTQY
v_gene: TRBV7-2; j_gene: TRBJ2-7; CDR3aa: ASRTQGYYEQY
v_gene: TRBV5-1; j_gene: TRBJ1-2; CDR3aa: ASRQNYGYT
v_gene: TRBV15; j_gene: TRBJ2-3; CDR3aa: ATSRAGRDWHTDTQY